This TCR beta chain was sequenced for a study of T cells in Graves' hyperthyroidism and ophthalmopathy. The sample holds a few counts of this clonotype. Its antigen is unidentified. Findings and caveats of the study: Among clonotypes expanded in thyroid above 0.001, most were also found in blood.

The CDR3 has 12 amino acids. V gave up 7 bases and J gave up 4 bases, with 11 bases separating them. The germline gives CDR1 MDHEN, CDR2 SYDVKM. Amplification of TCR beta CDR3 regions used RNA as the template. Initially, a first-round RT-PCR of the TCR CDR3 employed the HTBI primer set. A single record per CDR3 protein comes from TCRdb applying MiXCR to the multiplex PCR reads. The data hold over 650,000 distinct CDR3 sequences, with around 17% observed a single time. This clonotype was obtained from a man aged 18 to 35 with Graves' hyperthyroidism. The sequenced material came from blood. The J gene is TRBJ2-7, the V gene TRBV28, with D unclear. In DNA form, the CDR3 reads TGTGCCAGCACCTCGGATGAATACGAGCAGTACTTC. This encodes CASTSDEYEQYF.